These 5 T cell receptor beta chains share one sample of origin, sequenced in a study of identical twins (dated by TCRdb to 2016 to 2018). Library creation used 5' RACE. The run used an Illumina HiSeq 2000. TCRdb redid the processing of the public reads, applying fastp at Q25 and MiXCR, and retained in-frame beta chains. CDR3 protein duplicates are merged, each entry listing the most common genes and DNA. For this sample there are 510,000 or so distinct CDR3 sequences; roughly 15% appear just once. Clones ranked in the top ten supply around 0.48% of the sample. These data were also reused for a study on yellow fever vaccine responses in identical twins.

Source material: CD4+ T cells sorted from blood. The receptors were sampled from a woman between 18 and 29 years old in good health.

This clonotype has more than one count but fewer than ten. This chain connects TRBV2 to TRBJ1-1; no reliable D call. Trimming cost V 6 bases and J 3 bases, with 14 bases left between them. The CDR3 has 14 residues. Germline CDR1 reads SNHLY; CDR2 reads FYNNEI. This chain's CDR3 is CASRQFKLDTEAFF. CDR3 DNA: TGTGCCAGCAGGCAGTTTAAGCTTGACACTGAAGCTTTCTTT.

This chain links TRBV20-1 with TRBJ2-7, with D perhaps TRBD1 (5 bases). The CDR3 length is 12 residues. CDR1 and CDR2 (germline): DFQATT, SNEGSKA (reference sequence). CDR3 bases: TGCACCGTAGCTCAGGGTACTGGAGAGCAGTACTTC. It yields the protein CTVAQGTGEQYF.

V gene TRBV5-1 combines with J gene TRBJ1-1; D is ambiguous. The V gene lost 2 bases and the J gene lost 7 bases, with 12 bases spanning the gap. CDR1 is SGHRS and CDR2 is YFSETQ in the germline V gene. The CDR3 extends over 13 amino acids. The CDR3 loop reads CASSFSGTNEAFF. CDR3 in DNA: TGCGCCAGCAGCTTCTCGGGTACCAATGAAGCTTTCTTT.

This clonotype has at least ten counts. The chain recombines TRBV7-6 with TRBJ2-2; D is perhaps TRBD1 (5 bases). Germline values: CDR1 SGHVS, CDR2 FNYEAQ. V was cut by 8 bases and J by 2 bases, with 9 bases left in between. The CDR3 consists of 13 residues. The CDR3 sequence is CASGRANTGELFF. The CDR3 DNA follows: TGTGCCAGCGGCAGGGCTAACACCGGGGAGCTGTTTTTT.

This clonotype was seen a few times. The chain is built from TRBV5-1 and TRBJ1-4; D gene ambiguous. The V gene's germline CDR1 is SGHRS and CDR2 YFSETQ. The ends were cut back, 0 bases at V and 4 bases at J, with 7 bases in the middle. There are 14 residues in the CDR3. The CDR3 is CASSLGRNNEKLFF. DNA for the CDR3: TGCGCCAGCAGCTTGGGACGGAATAATGAAAAACTGTTTTTT.